The sequence of this T cell receptor (beta chain) was determined in a study of blood T cell repertoires in COVID-19. Study overall: The cDNA or gDNA used as material had been derived from T cells, B-cell-depleted T cells, or PBMCs.

Original processing notes: Quantification of nucleated cells was approximated via reference gene primer amplification. Clones were sequenced by immunoSEQ multiplex PCR, and TCRdb holds only the in-frame ones, with some missing. For V, J and clone size, that table is used; D and trimming come from the DNA. This sample yields tens of thousands of clones, of which roughly four fifths are seen a single time; 25% to 30% belongs to the top ten. V was shortened by 0 bases and J by 2 bases, with 17 bases between the two germline ends. Germline-derived CDR1 and CDR2 are MNHNS and SASEGT. The CDR3 has 17 residues.

The J gene is TRBJ2-7, the V gene TRBV6-1; tentative D call: TRBD1 (5 bases). The sequenced sample consisted of peripheral blood. The receptor comes from a woman aged 80 or older with active or convalescent COVID-19. CDR3 in amino acids: CASSEAALWGFPYEQYF. Here the CDR3 DNA reads TGTGCCAGCAGTGAAGCCGCCCTCTGGGGCTTTCCCTACGAGCAGTACTTC.